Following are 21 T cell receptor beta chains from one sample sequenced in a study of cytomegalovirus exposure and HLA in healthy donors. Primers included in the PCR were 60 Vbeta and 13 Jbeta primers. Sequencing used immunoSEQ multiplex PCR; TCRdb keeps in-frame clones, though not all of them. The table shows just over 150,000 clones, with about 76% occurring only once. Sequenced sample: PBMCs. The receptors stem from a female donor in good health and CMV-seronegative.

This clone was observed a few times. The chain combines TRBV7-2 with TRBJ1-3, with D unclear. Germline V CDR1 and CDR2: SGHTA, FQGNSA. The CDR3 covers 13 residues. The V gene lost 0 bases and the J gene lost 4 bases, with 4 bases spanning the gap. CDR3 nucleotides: TGTGCCAGCAGCTTAGCATCGGGAAACACCATATATTTT. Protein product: CASSLASGNTIYF.

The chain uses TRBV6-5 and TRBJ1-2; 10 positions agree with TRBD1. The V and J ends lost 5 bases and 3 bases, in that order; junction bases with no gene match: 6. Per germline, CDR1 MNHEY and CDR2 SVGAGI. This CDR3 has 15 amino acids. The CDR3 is CASSHRDRGYYGYTF. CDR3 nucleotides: TGTGCCAGCAGTCACCGGGACAGGGGTTACTATGGCTACACCTTC.

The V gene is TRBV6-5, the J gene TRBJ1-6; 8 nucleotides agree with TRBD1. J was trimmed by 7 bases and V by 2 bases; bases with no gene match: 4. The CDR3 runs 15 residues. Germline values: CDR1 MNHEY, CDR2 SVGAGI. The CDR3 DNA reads TGTGCCAGCAGTTACCAAGGACAGGGCAATTCACCCCTCCACTTT. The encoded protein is CASSYQGQGNSPLHF.

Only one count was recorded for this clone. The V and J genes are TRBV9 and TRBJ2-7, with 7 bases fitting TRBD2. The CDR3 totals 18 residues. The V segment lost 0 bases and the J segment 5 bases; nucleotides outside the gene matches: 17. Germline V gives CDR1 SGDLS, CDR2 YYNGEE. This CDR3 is CASSVDSRGRREIDEQYF. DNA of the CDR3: TGTGCCAGCAGCGTAGATTCGAGGGGCAGGCGGGAGATCGACGAGCAGTACTTC. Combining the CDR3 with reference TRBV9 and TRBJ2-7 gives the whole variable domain DSGVTQTPKHLITATGQRVTLRCSPRSGDLSVYWYQQSLDQGLQFLIQYYNGEERAKGNILERFSAQQFPDLHSELNLSSLELGDSALYFCASSVDSRGRREIDEQYFGPGTRLTVT.

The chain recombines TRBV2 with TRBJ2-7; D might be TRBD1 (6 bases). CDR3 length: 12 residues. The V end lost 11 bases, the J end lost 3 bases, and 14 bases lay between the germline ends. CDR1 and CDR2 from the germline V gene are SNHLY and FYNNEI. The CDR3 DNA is TGTGCCGGGCAGGGGTTAGACTACGAGCAGTACTTC. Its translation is CAGQGLDYEQYF.

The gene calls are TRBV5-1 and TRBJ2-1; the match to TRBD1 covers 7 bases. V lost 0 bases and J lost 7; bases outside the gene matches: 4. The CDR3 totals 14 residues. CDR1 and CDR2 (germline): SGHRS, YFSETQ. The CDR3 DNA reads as TGCGCCAGCAGCTTGGAGGGGGCAGGGAATGAGCAGTTCTTC. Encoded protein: CASSLEGAGNEQFF.

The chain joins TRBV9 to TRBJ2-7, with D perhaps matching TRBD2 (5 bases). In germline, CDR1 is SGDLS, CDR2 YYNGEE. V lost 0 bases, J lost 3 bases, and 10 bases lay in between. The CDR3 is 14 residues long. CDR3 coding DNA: TGTGCCAGCAGCGTAGAGGAGGTCGACTACGAGCAGTACTTC. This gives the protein CASSVEEVDYEQYF. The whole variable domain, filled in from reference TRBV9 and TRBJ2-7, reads DSGVTQTPKHLITATGQRVTLRCSPRSGDLSVYWYQQSLDQGLQFLIQYYNGEERAKGNILERFSAQQFPDLHSELNLSSLELGDSALYFCASSVEEVDYEQYFGPGTRLTVT.

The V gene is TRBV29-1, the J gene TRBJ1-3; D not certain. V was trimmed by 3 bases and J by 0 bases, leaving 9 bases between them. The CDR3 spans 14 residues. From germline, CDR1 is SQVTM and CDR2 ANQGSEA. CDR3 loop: CSVDAGVSGNTIYF. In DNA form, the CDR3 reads TGCAGCGTTGACGCCGGGGTCTCTGGAAACACCATATATTTT.

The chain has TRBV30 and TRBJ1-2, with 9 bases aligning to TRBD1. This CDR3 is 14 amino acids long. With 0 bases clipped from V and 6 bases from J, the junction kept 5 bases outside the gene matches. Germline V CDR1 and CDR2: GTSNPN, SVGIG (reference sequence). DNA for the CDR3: TGTGCCTGGAGTGTGGAGGACAGGGGCGATGGCTACACCTTC. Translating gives CAWSVEDRGDGYTF.

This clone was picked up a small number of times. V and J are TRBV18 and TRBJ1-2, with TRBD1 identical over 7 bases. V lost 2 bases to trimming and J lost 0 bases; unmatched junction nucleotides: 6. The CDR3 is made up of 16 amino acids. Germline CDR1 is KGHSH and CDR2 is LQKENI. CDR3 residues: CASSPTAGGANYGYTF. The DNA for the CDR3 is TGTGCCAGCTCACCAACTGCAGGGGGAGCTAACTATGGCTACACCTTC.

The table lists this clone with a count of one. The CDR3 region has the DNA TGTGCCAGCAGTTATCGGACAGGGACGAACACCGGGGAGCTGTTTTTT. Amino acids: CASSYRTGTNTGELFF. The V and J genes are TRBV6-5 and TRBJ2-2; 8 bases are a match to TRBD1. The CDR3 sequence is 16 residues long. The V segment lost 3 bases and the J segment 0 bases; nucleotides outside the gene matches: 3. In germline, CDR1 is MNHEY, CDR2 SVGAGI.

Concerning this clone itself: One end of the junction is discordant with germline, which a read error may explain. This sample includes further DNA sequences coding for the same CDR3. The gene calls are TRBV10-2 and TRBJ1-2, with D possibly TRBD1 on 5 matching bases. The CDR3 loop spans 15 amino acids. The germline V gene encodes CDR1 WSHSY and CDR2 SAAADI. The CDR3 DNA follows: TGTGCCAGCGGGGGAGGGGTTGGCTTCGAGGATGGCTACACCTTC. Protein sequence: CASGGGVGFEDGYTF.

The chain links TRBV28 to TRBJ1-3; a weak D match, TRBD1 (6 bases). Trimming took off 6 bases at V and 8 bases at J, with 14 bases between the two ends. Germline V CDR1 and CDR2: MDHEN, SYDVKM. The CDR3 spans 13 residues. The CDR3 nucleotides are TGTGCCAGCAGCGGCGGGGGGGCGGACACCATATATTTT. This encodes CASSGGGADTIYF.

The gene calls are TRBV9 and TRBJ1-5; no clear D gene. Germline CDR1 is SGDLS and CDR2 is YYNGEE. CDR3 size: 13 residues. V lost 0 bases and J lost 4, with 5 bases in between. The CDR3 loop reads CASSVAGNQPQHF. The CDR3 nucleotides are TGTGCCAGCAGCGTAGCGGGGAATCAGCCCCAGCATTTT.

CDR3 DNA: TGTGCCACCTCACGACTAGCGGGCGCGCTTACCGGGGAGCTGTTTTTT. Its translation: CATSRLAGALTGELFF. The chain couples TRBV5-5 to TRBJ2-2; 10 bases fit TRBD2. The germline V gene encodes CDR1 SGHKS and CDR2 YYEKEE (reference sequence). This CDR3 spans 16 amino acids. The V and J ends lost 9 bases and 5 bases, in that order; junction bases with no gene match: 13.

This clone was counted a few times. CDR3 bases: TGCGCCAGCAGCTCCGGGACAGGGGACTATAGCAATCAGCCCCAGCATTTT. This encodes CASSSGTGDYSNQPQHF. The rearrangement uses TRBV5-1 and TRBJ1-5; 10 nucleotides match TRBD1. This CDR3 region has 17 residues. Germline V gene sequence: CDR1 SGHRS, CDR2 YFSETQ. V was pared by 3 bases and J by 0 bases, with 6 bases of the junction left unmatched. Complete variable domain (other parts from reference TRBV5-1 and TRBJ1-5): KAGVTQTPRYLIKTRGQQVTLSCSPISGHRSVSWYQQTPGQGLQFLFEYFSETQRNKGNFPGRFSGRQFSNSRSEMNVSTLELGDSALYLCASSSGTGDYSNQPQHFGDGTRLSIL.

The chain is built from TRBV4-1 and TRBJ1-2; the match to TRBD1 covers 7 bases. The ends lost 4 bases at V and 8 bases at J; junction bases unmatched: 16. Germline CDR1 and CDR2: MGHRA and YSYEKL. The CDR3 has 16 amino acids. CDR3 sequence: CASSPQIGDRVWGYTF. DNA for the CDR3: TGCGCCAGCAGCCCCCAGATCGGAGACAGGGTATGGGGCTACACCTTC.

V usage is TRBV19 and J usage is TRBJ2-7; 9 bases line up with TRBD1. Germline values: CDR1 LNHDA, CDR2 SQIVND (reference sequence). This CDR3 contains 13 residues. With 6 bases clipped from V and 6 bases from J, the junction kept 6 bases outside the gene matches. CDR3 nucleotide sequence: TGTGCCAGTAGATCGGACAGGGGTAGCGAGCAGTACTTC. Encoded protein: CASRSDRGSEQYF.

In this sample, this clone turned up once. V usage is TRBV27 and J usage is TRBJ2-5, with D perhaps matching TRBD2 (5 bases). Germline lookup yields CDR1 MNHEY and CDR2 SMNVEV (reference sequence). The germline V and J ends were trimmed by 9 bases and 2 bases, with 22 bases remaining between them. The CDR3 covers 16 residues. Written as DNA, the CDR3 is TGTGCCAGTCGACTTCGTACGGGGAATCGGCAAGAGACCCAGTACTTC. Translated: CASRLRTGNRQETQYF.

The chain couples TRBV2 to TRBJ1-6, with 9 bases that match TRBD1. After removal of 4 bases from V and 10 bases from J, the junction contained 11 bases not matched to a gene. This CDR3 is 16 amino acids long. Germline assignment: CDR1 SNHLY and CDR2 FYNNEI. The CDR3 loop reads CASSGETGGVLSPLHF. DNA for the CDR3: TGTGCCAGCAGTGGCGAGACAGGGGGAGTTTTGTCACCCCTCCACTTT.

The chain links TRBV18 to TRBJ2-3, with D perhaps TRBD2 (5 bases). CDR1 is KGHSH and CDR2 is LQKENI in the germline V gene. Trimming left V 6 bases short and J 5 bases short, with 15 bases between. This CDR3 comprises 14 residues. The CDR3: CASSQRRTEDTQYF. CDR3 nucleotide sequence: TGTGCCAGCTCTCAAAGAAGGACTGAAGATACGCAGTATTTT.